A single sample gave rise to the 5 T cell receptor beta chains below, sequenced in a study of T cells in localized non-small cell lung cancer. Produced via immunoSEQ multiplex PCR; TCRdb's table is partial and in-frame only. Among around 33,000 clones listed, around 92% were seen once. Sequenced material: peripheral blood, taken before any cancer treatment. The receptors were sampled from an older female donor with stage I lung adenocarcinoma.

This chain uses TRBV5-1 with TRBJ1-6; tentatively, D is TRBD1 (6 bases). The CDR3 contains 15 residues. The V and J ends lost 1 base and 9 bases respectively, with 14 bases between them. Germline CDR1 reads SGHRS; CDR2 reads YFSETQ. CDR3 DNA: TGCGCCAGCAGCTTGAAAGGACAAGGGGGTTCACCCCTCCACTTT. Its protein product is CASSLKGQGGSPLHF.

The chain links TRBV2 to TRBJ2-5; D uncertain. CDR1 and CDR2 (germline): SNHLY, FYNNEI. V was shortened by 4 bases and J by 5 bases, with 11 bases between the two germline ends. This CDR3 comprises 13 residues. The CDR3 DNA reads as TGTGCCAGCAGTGTCGACTCGAAGGAGACCCAGTACTTC. Its protein product is CASSVDSKETQYF.

This rearrangement joins TRBV2 to TRBJ1-5, with 9 bases matching TRBD1. The CDR3 contains 16 residues. Germline CDR1 and CDR2: SNHLY and FYNNEI. V lost 6 bases, J lost 6 bases, and 12 bases stayed unmatched. CDR3 DNA: TGTGCCAGCAGAGAAAGGGACAGGGAGTATGGTCAGCCCCAGCATTTT. This codes for CASRERDREYGQPQHF.

The CDR3 region is CASSLGQVNSPLHF. The CDR3 coding sequence is TGCGCCAGCAGCCTGGGACAGGTTAATTCACCCCTCCACTTT. The V and J genes are TRBV5-1 and TRBJ1-6; TRBD1 matches at 8 bases. The CDR3 sequence is 14 residues long. Per germline, CDR1 SGHRS and CDR2 YFSETQ. The V gene end was trimmed by 4 bases and the J gene end by 6 bases; junction bases not matched to a gene: 3.

The J gene is TRBJ1-2, the V gene TRBV19; weak D call: TRBD1 (6 bases). V gave up 5 bases and J gave up 2 bases, with 9 bases separating them. The CDR3 is made up of 13 amino acids. Germline V CDR1 and CDR2: LNHDA, SQIVND (reference sequence). As DNA, the CDR3 is TGTGCCAGTAGTCGCGGACAGAACTATGGCTACACCTTC. Amino acid sequence: CASSRGQNYGYTF.